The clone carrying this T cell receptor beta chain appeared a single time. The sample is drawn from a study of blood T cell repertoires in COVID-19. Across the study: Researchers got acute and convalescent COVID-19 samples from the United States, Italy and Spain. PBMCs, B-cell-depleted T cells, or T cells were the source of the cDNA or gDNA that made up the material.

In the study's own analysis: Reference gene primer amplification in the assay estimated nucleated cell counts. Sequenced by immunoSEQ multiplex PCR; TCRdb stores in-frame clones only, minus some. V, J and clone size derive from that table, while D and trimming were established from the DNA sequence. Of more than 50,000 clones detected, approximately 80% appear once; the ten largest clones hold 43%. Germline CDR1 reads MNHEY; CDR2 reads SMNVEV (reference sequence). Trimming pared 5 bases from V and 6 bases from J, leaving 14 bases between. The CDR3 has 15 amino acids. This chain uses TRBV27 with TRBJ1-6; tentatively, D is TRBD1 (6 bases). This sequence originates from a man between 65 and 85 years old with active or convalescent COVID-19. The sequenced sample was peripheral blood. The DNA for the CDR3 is TGTGCCAGCAGTGGCTCAGGGGCCTCTAATTCACCCCTCCACTTT. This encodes CASSGSGASNSPLHF.